The TCR beta chain under discussion was sequenced for a study of CD8+CD57+ T cells in acquired aplastic anemia. With respect to this clonotype: Its antigen remains unknown.

The template used for profiling TCR beta VDJ and CDR3 was genomic DNA. TCRdb reprocessed the reads with MiXCR, giving one entry per CDR3 protein. The repertoire has around 500,000 distinct CDR3 sequences, around 33% of them found once; the top ten carry about 0.8%. Patients sequenced had flow cytometry evidence of CD8+CD57+ cell expansion. Study-wide results and limits: Between the patient and control groups, CD8+ Simpson's diversity did not differ significantly. Found in both controls and patients were twenty-nine CD8+ CDR3 sequences.

This clonotype was obtained from a human donor with aplastic anemia. The specimen was sorted CD4+, CD8+, or CD8+CD57+ T cells (not recorded which) from PBMCs.

CDR3 protein: CSVHTRRRYNEQFF. CDR3 nucleotides: TGCAGTGTACATACGCGGAGGCGTTACAATGAGCAGTTCTTC. J is TRBJ2-1 and V is TRBV20-1, with a weak D call TRBD2 (5 bases). The CDR3 contains 14 residues. V dropped 7 bases and J dropped 4 bases, with 17 bases sitting between them. Looked up from germline, CDR1 is DFQATT and CDR2 is SNEGSKA (reference sequence).